The clone carrying this TCR beta chain has at least ten counts. The CDR3 totals 13 residues. The germline CDR1 and CDR2 sequences are LGHNA and YNFKEQ. The J segment lost 5 bases and the V segment lost 3 bases, leaving 3 bases of the junction unmatched. This sample was taken from a study of neurological immune-mediated disorders. TCRdb reanalysed the 5' RACE reads using MiXCR and keeps one entry per CDR3 protein. This sample has over 30,000 distinct CDR3 sequences; about 13% occur once, and the top ten carry around 2.3%. This sample's time point: longitudinal time-point 2. Unsorted libraries used 2 million PBMCs kept at -80 degrees C.

This chain connects TRBV4-2 to TRBJ2-7; 8 nucleotides align to TRBD2. Input material: PBMCs. This receptor was identified in a woman aged 40-49 years in good health. CDR3 residues: CASSQGLVDEQYF. CDR3 nucleotide sequence: TGTGCCAGCAGCCAGGGACTAGTAGACGAGCAGTACTTC.